The rows below give T cell receptor beta chains drawn from one sample of a study of control samples from healthy donors and cancer patients. Libraries were prepared by immunoSEQ multiplex PCR; TCRdb keeps only in-frame clonotypes and omits some of them. This sample yields roughly 100,000 clones, of which 75% to 90% are seen a single time; approximately 19% belongs to the top ten. The source material was PBMCs. Receptors originate from a man between 60 and 70 years old with lung cancer. CDR3s include the opening cysteine and the closing phenylalanine or tryptophan. Fields, in order: V gene, clone size, D gene, J gene, CDR3 DNA, CDR3 protein. D genes are given only for firm matches. Not every row has a clone size; where given, it reads once, few, many or a size class.

TRBV5-6	-	-	TRBJ1-1	TGTGCCAGCAGCGACCCCGGGGAACCTAAAGCTTTCTTT	CASSDPGEPKAFF
TRBV6-5	-	-	TRBJ1-6	TGTGCCAGCAGTTACTATCAGGGAAATTCACCCCTCCACTTT	CASSYYQGNSPLHF
TRBV9	-	-	TRBJ1-2	TGTGCCAGCAGCGTAGTTCCGGGAAGTGGTGTTGGCTACACCTTC	CASSVVPGSGVGYTF
TRBV3-1/TRBV3-2	-	TRBD1	TRBJ1-1	TGTGCCAGCAGCTTCGGACAGGCGGGGACTGAAGCTTTCTTT	CASSFGQAGTEAFF
TRBV30	-	-	TRBJ1-1	TGTGCCTGGAGCGGGGACACACGAAGTACTGAAGCTTTCTTT	CAWSGDTRSTEAFF
TRBV5-1	-	-	TRBJ2-3	TGCGCCAGCAGGGACAGCTCTAGCACAGATACGCAGTATTTT	CASRDSSSTDTQYF
TRBV20-1	few	-	TRBJ1-4	TGCAGTGTACCCTATGCGGAAAAACTGTTTTTT	CSVPYAEKLFF
TRBV5-5	-	-	TRBJ1-2	TGTGCCAGCAGCTTGGTAGCAGGGGCTACTGTTTGGGGCTACACCTTC	CASSLVAGATVWGYTF
TRBV30	few	-	TRBJ1-3	TGTGCCTGGAGTCTAGGGGGGGGCAATGGAAACACCATATATTTT	CAWSLGGGNGNTIYF
TRBV6-6	-	-	TRBJ1-3	TGTGCCAGCAGTTCGGGCTCTGGAAACACCATATATTTT	CASSSGSGNTIYF
TRBV6-5	-	-	TRBJ2-1	TGTGCCAGCAGGACAGTGAATGAGCAGTTCTTC	CASRTVNEQFF
TRBV9	-	-	TRBJ2-2	TGTGCCAGCAGCCCCCAAACAGCGAACACCGGGGAGCTGTTTTTT	CASSPQTANTGELFF
TRBV7-9	-	-	TRBJ2-2	TGTGCCAGCAGCTACTACACCACCGGGGAGCTGTTTTTT	CASSYYTTGELFF
TRBV6-6	-	-	TRBJ1-5	TGTGCCAGCCTTTTTTGGATAGATAGCAATCAGCCCCAGCATTTT	CASLFWIDSNQPQHF
TRBV5-5	-	-	TRBJ1-3	TGCGCCAGCAGCTTTCCCGGCGGAGGAAACACCATATATTTT	CASSFPGGGNTIYF
TRBV11-2	-	-	TRBJ2-2	TGTGCCAGCAGCCCACACCCGTCAGGGGAGCTGTTTTTT	CASSPHPSGELFF
TRBV2	-	TRBD1	TRBJ1-6	TGTGCCAGCTGCACAGGGGGCCATTCACCCCTCCACTTT	CASCTGGHSPLHF
TRBV5-4	-	-	TRBJ2-7	TGTGCCACCGCGGATCCTGGTGGTGACTACGAGCAGTACTTC	CATADPGGDYEQYF
TRBV11-2	few	-	TRBJ2-7	TGTGCCAGCAGCTTAACGCTCGAACATGCTTCCTACGAGCAGTACTTC	CASSLTLEHASYEQYF
TRBV7-2	-	TRBD1	TRBJ1-2	TGTGCCAGCAGCTTTACACCGACAGGGACCGGCGGCTACACCTTC	CASSFTPTGTGGYTF
TRBV6-5	-	-	TRBJ1-2	TGTGCCAGCAGTTGGAAGGCAGCCAAACCCGTCTATGGCTACACCTTC	CASSWKAAKPVYGYTF
TRBV24-1	-	-	TRBJ2-3	TGTGCCACCAGTGAGACCGGGGTCCGGACAGATACGCAGTATTTT	CATSETGVRTDTQYF
TRBV6-5	-	TRBD1	TRBJ2-7	TGTGCCAGCAAAAGGACAGGGGGTAACTACGAGCAGTACTTC	CASKRTGGNYEQYF
TRBV30	-	-	TRBJ2-7	TGTGCCTGGAGTCCCTCGAGTCACGAGCAGTACTTC	CAWSPSSHEQYF
TRBV6-6	-	-	TRBJ2-3	TGTGCCAGCAGTTACCTTATTAGCAACACAGATACGCAGTATTTT	CASSYLISNTDTQYF
TRBV12-3/TRBV12-4	-	-	TRBJ2-3	TGTGCCAGCAGTCCGGAGCGCAATACGCAGTATTTT	CASSPERNTQYF
TRBV6-6	once	TRBD1	TRBJ2-2	TGTGCCAGCAGCCAACAGGGGGCAAGCACCGGGGAGCTGTTTTTT	CASSQQGASTGELFF
TRBV3-1/TRBV3-2	-	-	TRBJ1-3	TGTGCCAGCAGCCAAGGGGGGGGCTCCTCACTTGGAAACACCATATATTTT	CASSQGGGSSLGNTIYF
TRBV2	-	-	TRBJ2-1	TGTGCCAGCAGTGATTCGGTTCAAGGGGAGACCTACAATGAGCAGTTCTTC	CASSDSVQGETYNEQFF
TRBV2	-	TRBD1	TRBJ1-6	TGTGCCAGCAGTGCCAGGGGGGGTAATTCACCCCTCCACTTT	CASSARGGNSPLHF
TRBV7-3	-	TRBD2	TRBJ2-2	TGTGCCAGCAGCTTAAATCCAGCGGGGGCCACCGGGGAGCTGTTTTTT	CASSLNPAGATGELFF
TRBV5-1	-	-	TRBJ2-6	TGCGCCAGCAGCCTGAGATTCTCTGGGGCCAACGTCCTGACTTTC	CASSLRFSGANVLTF